This section outlines one TCR beta chain sequence together with its context. These data come from a study of Tregs in tolerant kidney transplant recipients. Thawed PBMCs were FACS-sorted into unstimulated CD4+CD25+CD127- regulatory T cells, CD4+CD25- non-regulatory cells, CD4 and CD8 cells. Assay: immunoSEQ multiplex PCR; the TCRdb copy retains only in-frame clones and omits some. The sample carries around 75,000 clones, 85% to 90% recorded once. V was cut by 4 bases and J by 1 base, with 11 bases left in between. The CDR3 spans 14 residues. The germline V gene has CDR1 SGHRS and CDR2 YFSETQ. The chain links TRBV5-1 to TRBJ1-1, with D possibly being TRBD1 (6 bases). This receptor was taken from a human donor who received a combined kidney and bone marrow transplant. The starting material was CD4+ T cells from blood, obtained before the transplant. The CDR3 here is CASSPWTENTEAFF. The CDR3 DNA is TGCGCCAGCAGCCCGTGGACAGAGAACACTGAAGCTTTCTTT.